This TCR beta chain was obtained from a study of T cells after yellow fever vaccination (dated 2019 in TCRdb). Some background on the complete study: The SMART-Seq v4 Ultra Low Input RNA kit was used to prepare libraries from fractions with low cell numbers. To track T-cell clones before and after primary and booster YFV17D yellow fever vaccination, bulk TCR alpha and beta repertoires were sequenced longitudinally. Two healthy male donors, one aged 18 to 29 and one aged 30 to 40 years, made up the cohort. Bulk PBMC replicates and cell subsets were isolated from blood drawn at multiple timepoints before and after both primary and secondary immunization. General findings and caveats noted by the study authors: Because the study included only a couple of donors, the extent to which the findings can be generalized is limited. Most clones expanded after primary vaccination were re-detected after the booster (approximately 95% of CD4 and roughly 85% of CD8), suggesting broad memory maintenance. Computational filtering was needed because FACS-sorted repertoires could contain abundant contaminating clonotypes from the bulk population. A small fraction of clonotypes showed up in both the CD4 and CD8 compartments, probably as a result of convergent recombination. Compared with the primary T-cell response, the secondary T-cell response was faster but weaker, reaching its peak on day 5 rather than on day 15.

This clonotype was seen a few times. The antigen it binds to is not known. The input lacks base qualities; no much larger clone sits a single base away. Synthesis of TCR cDNA relied on 5'RACE template switching, a step that introduced a universal primer site along with unique molecular identifiers. cDNA synthesis was primed from both the TCR alpha and TCR beta constant segments. Library amplification involved two PCR steps, and the second step added sample barcodes and sequencing adapters. Sequencing of libraries was done on Illumina HiSeq 2500 (2x100 bp) or NovaSeq (2x150 bp). In the original analysis: Demultiplexing of reads and collapsing into UMI consensus sequences were performed with MIGEC, and V(D)J alignment was carried out with MiXCR. Clonotypes responding to the vaccine were identified with edgeR on replicate PBMC samples, with the criteria of FDR below 0.01 and a log2 fold change above 5 up to day 15. Each bulk clonotype received a CD4 or CD8 identity based on whether the sequenced CD4 or CD8 repertoire contained that clonotype at higher abundance. Using fastp trimming at Q25 and MiXCR clonotype assembly, TCRdb reanalyzed the public sequencing data and kept in-frame beta chains. Rows are combined by CDR3 protein, so each entry shows the most common genes and DNA. TCRdb's processing, not the authors' own work, is the source of the V and J calls. The sample table lists 620,000 or so distinct CDR3 sequences, approximately 16% of them with a count of one. The ten largest clones capture 15% to 20% of the sample.

CDR3 length: 14 amino acids, cysteine to phenylalanine. Only the CDR3 part of the read is kept: 42 bases, read in frame from the first base. In the germline V gene (reference sequence), CDR1 corresponds to DFQATT and CDR2 to SNEGSKA. V gives up 3 bases and J gives up 0 bases, and the segment between their germline ends measures 8 bases. This specimen's treatment or condition label, interpreted: live attenuated yellow fever vaccine strain. At each blood-draw timepoint, two biological replicates of bulk PBMCs were collected. PBMCs were isolated from peripheral blood using a standard Ficoll-Paque protocol. RNA was extracted with TriZol from bulk PBMCs, CD4 and CD8 fractions, and dextramer-positive and dextramer-negative fractions.

This specimen was PBMCs, taken 5 to 6 days after the first yellow fever vaccination. This receptor was obtained from a man younger than 35 who received the YFV17D yellow fever vaccine. The sequence joins TRBV20-1 to TRBJ1-4; no D gene call is confident. The CDR3 region: CSASLDSTNEKLFF. The DNA reads TGCAGTGCTAGTTTGGATTCAACTAATGAAAAACTGTTTTTT.